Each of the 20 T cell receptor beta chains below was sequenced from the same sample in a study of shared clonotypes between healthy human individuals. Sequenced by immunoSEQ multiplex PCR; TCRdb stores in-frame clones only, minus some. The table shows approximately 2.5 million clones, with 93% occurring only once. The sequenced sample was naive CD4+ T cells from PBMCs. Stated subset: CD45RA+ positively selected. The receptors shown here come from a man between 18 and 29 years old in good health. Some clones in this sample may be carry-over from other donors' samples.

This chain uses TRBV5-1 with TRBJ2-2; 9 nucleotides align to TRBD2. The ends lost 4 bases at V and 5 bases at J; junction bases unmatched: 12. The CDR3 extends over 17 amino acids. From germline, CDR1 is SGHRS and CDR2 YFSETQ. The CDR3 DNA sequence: TGCGCCAGCAGCGCCGTCGTTAGCGGGAGTTGGACCGGGGAGCTGTTTTTT. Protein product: CASSAVVSGSWTGELFF.

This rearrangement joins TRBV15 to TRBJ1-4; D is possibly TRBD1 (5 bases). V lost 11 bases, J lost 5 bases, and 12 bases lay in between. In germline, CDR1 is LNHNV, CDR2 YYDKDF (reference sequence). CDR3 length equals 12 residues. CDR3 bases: TGTGCCGCCGCCAGGGCGAATGAAAAACTGTTTTTT. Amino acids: CAAARANEKLFF.

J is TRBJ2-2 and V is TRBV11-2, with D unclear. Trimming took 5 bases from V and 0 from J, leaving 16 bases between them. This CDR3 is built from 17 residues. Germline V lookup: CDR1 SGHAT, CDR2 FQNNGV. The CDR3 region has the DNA TGTGCCAGCAGCCGTAGCCAAGCGAACGCGAACACCGGGGAGCTGTTTTTT. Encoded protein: CASSRSQANANTGELFF.

The chain's CDR3 is CASSTQSSPNYNEQFF. In DNA form, the CDR3 reads TGTGCCAGTAGTACACAGAGCAGTCCGAACTACAATGAGCAGTTCTTC. J is TRBJ2-1 and V is TRBV19; D is uncertain. This CDR3 has 16 amino acids. Germline assignment: CDR1 LNHDA and CDR2 SQIVND (reference sequence). V lost 4 bases and J 3 bases, leaving 16 bases between the germline ends.

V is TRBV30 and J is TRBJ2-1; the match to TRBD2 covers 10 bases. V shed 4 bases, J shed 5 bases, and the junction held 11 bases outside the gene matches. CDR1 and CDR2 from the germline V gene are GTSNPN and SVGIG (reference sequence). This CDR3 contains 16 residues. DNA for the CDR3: TGTGCCTGGATGCGGGGTCTAGCGGGAGCCCACAATGAGCAGTTCTTC. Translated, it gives CAWMRGLAGAHNEQFF.

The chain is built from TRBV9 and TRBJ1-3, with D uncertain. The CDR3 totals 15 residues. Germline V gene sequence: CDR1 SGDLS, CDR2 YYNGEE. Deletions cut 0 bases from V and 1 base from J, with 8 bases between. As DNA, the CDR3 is TGTGCCAGCAGCGTAGCACCCCGTTCTGGAAACACCATATATTTT. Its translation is CASSVAPRSGNTIYF. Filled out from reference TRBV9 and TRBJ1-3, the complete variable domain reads DSGVTQTPKHLITATGQRVTLRCSPRSGDLSVYWYQQSLDQGLQFLIQYYNGEERAKGNILERFSAQQFPDLHSELNLSSLELGDSALYFCASSVAPRSGNTIYFGEGSWLTVV.

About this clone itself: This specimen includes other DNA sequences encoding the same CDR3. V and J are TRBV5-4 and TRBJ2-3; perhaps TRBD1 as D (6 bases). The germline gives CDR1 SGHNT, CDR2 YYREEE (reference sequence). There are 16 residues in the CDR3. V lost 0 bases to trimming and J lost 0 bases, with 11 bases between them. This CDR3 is CASSLGPGQSTDTQYF. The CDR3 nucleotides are TGTGCCAGCAGCTTGGGTCCCGGACAGAGCACAGATACGCAGTATTTT.

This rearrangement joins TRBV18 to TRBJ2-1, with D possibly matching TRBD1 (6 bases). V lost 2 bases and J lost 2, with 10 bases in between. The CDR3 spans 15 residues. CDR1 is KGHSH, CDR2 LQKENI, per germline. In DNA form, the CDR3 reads TGTGCCAGCTCACCAGGGGCAGGGGCCTACAATGAGCAGTTCTTC. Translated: CASSPGAGAYNEQFF.

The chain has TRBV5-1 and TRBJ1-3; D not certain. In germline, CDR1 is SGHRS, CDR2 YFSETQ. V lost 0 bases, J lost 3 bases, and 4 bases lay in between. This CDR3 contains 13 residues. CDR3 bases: TGCGCCAGCAGCTTGGGCGTTGGAAACACCATATATTTT. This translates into CASSLGVGNTIYF.

CDR3 protein: CASNNPSSGANVLTF. The CDR3 DNA follows: TGTGCCAGCAATAACCCGAGCTCTGGGGCCAACGTCCTGACTTTC. The chain recombines TRBV27 with TRBJ2-6, with D uncertain. Trimming removed 7 bases at V and 0 bases at J, with 10 bases between. CDR1 and CDR2 from the germline V gene are MNHEY and SMNVEV (reference sequence). This CDR3 spans 15 amino acids.

DNA for the CDR3: TGTGCCAGCAGTGAGTACTACGAGCAGTACTTC. Amino acids: CASSEYYEQYF. This chain joins TRBV28 and TRBJ2-7; D not certain. V was clipped by 5 bases and J by 3 bases, with 5 bases between them. This CDR3 is built from 11 residues. CDR1 is MDHEN and CDR2 is SYDVKM in the germline V gene.

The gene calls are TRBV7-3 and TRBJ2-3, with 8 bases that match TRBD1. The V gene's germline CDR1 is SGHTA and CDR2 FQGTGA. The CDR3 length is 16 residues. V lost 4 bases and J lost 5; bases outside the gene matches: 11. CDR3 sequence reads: CASSSDRGSQRDTQYF. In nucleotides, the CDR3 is TGTGCCAGCAGCTCCGACAGGGGTTCACAAAGAGATACGCAGTATTTT.

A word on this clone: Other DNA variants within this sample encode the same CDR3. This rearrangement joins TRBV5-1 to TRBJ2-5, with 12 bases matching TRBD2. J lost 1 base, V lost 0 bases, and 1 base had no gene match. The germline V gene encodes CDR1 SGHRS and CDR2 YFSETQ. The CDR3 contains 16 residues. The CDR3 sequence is CASSLGLAGAQETQYF. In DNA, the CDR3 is TGCGCCAGCAGCTTGGGACTAGCGGGGGCCCAAGAGACCCAGTACTTC.

The CDR3 coding sequence is TGTGCCAGTAGTATGGGGGTTACCTATGGCTACACCTTC. Protein: CASSMGVTYGYTF. The chain links TRBV19 to TRBJ1-2, with TRBD1 as a possible D gene (5 bases). CDR3 size: 13 residues. Per the germline V gene, CDR1 is LNHDA and CDR2 is SQIVND (reference sequence). V lost 3 bases and J 4 bases, leaving 9 bases between the germline ends.

The CDR3 sequence is CASSLALQGRSYEQYF. Here the CDR3 DNA reads TGTGCCAGCAGCTTAGCCCTACAGGGGCGATCCTACGAGCAGTACTTC. The chain couples TRBV7-9 to TRBJ2-7, with 7 bases that match TRBD1. The CDR3 consists of 16 residues. The V segment lost 0 bases and the J segment 1 base; nucleotides outside the gene matches: 6. Germline V gene sequence: CDR1 SEHNR, CDR2 FQNEAQ (reference sequence). Full variable domain (rest looked up from reference TRBV7-9 and TRBJ2-7): DTGVSQNPRHKITKRGQNVTFRCDPISEHNRLYWYRQTLGQGPEFLTYFQNEAQLEKSRLLSDRFSAERPKGSFSTLEIQRTEQGDSAMYLCASSLALQGRSYEQYFGPGTRLTVT.

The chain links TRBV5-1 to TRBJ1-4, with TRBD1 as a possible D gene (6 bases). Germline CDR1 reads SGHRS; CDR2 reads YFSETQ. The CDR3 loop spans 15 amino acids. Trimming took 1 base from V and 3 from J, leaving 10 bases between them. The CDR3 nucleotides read TGCGCCAGCAGCTTGACAGGGTCAGCTAATGAAAAACTGTTTTTT. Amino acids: CASSLTGSANEKLFF. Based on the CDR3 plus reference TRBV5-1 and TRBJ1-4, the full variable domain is KAGVTQTPRYLIKTRGQQVTLSCSPISGHRSVSWYQQTPGQGLQFLFEYFSETQRNKGNFPGRFSGRQFSNSRSEMNVSTLELGDSALYLCASSLTGSANEKLFFGSGTQLSVL.

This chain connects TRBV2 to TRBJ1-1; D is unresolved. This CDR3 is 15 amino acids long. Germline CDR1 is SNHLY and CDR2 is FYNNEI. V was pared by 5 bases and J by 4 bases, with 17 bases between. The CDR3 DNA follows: TGTGCCAGCAGTCGGCCGGCGGCGCGGGGCACTGAAGCTTTCTTT. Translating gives CASSRPAARGTEAFF. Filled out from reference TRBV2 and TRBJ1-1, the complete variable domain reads EPEVTQTPSHQVTQMGQEVILRCVPISNHLYFYWYRQILGQKVEFLVSFYNNEISEKSEIFDDQFSVERPDGSNFTLKIRSTKLEDSAMYFCASSRPAARGTEAFFGQGTRLTVV.

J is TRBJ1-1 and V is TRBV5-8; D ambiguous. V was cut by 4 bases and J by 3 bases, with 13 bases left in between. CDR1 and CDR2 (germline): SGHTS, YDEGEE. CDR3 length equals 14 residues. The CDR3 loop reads CASSLPPVDTEAFF. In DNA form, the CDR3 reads TGTGCCAGCAGCCTACCGCCGGTGGACACTGAAGCTTTCTTT.

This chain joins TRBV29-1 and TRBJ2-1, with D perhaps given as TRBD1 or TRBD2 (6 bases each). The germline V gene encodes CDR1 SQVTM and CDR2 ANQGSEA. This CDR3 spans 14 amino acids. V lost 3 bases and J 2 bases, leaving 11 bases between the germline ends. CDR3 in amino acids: CSVEGAGTYNEQFF. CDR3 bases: TGCAGCGTTGAGGGGGCGGGAACCTACAATGAGCAGTTCTTC.

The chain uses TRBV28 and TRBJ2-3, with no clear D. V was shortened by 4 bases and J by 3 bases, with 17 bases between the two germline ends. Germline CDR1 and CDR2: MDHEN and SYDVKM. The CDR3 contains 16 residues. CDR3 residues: CASSSPPYFMTDTQYF. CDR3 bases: TGTGCCAGCAGTTCGCCCCCTTATTTTATGACAGATACGCAGTATTTT.